This TCR beta chain emerged from a study of blood T cell repertoires in COVID-19. On the study more broadly: The samples span acute and convalescent COVID-19 from the United States, Italy and Spain.

The protocol was immunoSEQ multiplex PCR, while the TCRdb copy is restricted to in-frame clones and leaves out a portion. Seen here are a few hundred thousand clones, approximately 81% observed once, and the top ten hold 15% to 20%. The CDR3 is 15 amino acids. Per the germline V gene, CDR1 is KGHSH and CDR2 is LQKENI. Trimming pared 3 bases from V and 4 bases from J, leaving 16 bases between. Material for sequencing was peripheral blood. The chain carries TRBV18 and TRBJ2-7, with D perhaps TRBD1 (5 bases). The receptor's source is a man under 40 with active or convalescent COVID-19. In DNA form, the CDR3 reads TGTGCCAGCTCACCTAGGGGTAAGCAATCTTACGAGCAGTACTTC. This translates into CASSPRGKQSYEQYF.